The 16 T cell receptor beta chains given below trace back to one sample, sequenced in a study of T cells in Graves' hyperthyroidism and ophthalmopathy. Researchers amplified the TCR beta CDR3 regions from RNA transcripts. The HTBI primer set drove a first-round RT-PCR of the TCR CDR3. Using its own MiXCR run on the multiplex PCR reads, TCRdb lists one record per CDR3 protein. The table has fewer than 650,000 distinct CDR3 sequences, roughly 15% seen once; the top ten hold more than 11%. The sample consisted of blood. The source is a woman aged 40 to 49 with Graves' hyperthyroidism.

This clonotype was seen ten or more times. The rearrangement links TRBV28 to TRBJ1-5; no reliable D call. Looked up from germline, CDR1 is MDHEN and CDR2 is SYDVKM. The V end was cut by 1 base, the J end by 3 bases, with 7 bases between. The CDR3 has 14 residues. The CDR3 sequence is CASSLSGLNQPQHF. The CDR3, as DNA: TGTGCCAGCAGTTTATCTGGCCTCAATCAGCCCCAGCATTTT.

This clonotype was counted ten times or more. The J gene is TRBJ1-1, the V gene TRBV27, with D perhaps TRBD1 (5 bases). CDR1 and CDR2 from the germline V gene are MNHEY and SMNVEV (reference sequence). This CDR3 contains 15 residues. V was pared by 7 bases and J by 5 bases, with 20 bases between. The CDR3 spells CASTTLVQGWTEAFF. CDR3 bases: TGTGCCAGCACCACCCTCGTCCAGGGCTGGACTGAAGCTTTCTTT.

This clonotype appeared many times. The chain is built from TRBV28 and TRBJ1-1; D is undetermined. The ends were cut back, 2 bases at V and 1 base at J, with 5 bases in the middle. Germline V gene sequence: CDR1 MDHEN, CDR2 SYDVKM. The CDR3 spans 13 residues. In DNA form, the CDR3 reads TGTGCCAGCAGTTTACCACGGAACACTGAAGCTTTCTTT. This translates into CASSLPRNTEAFF.

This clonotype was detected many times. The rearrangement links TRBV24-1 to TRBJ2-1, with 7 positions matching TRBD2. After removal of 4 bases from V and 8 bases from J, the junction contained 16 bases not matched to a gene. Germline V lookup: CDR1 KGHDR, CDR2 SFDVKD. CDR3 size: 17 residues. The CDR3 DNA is TGTGCCACCAGTGACCGAGGGACCCGCGGGAGAATGGATGAGCAGTTCTTC. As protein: CATSDRGTRGRMDEQFF.

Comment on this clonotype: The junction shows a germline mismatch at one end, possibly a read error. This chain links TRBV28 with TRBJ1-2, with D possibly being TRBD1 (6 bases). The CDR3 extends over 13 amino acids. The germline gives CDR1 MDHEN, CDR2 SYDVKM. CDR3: CASGLGSGDGYTF. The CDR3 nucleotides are TGTGCCAGCGGTTTAGGGTCAGGGGACGGCTACACCTTC.

The CDR3 protein is CASSPEIMNTEAFF. CDR3 coding DNA: TGTGCCAGCAGTCCCGAGATCATGAACACTGAAGCTTTCTTT. The chain is built from TRBV7-2 and TRBJ1-1; no firm D call. Germline loops: CDR1 SGHTA, CDR2 FQGNSA. The CDR3 runs 14 residues. Trimming stripped 6 bases from V and 0 bases from J, with 11 bases between.

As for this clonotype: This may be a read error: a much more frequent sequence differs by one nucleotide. The CDR3 coding sequence is TGTGCCAGCAGTTTTGAGGGGAGAGGACACACCATATATTTT. As protein: CASSFEGRGHTIYF. The rearrangement joins TRBV12-3 or TRBV12-4 to TRBJ1-3, with a weak D call TRBD1 (5 bases). CDR3 length: 14 amino acids. Trimming took off 3 bases at V and 8 bases at J, with 14 bases between the two ends.

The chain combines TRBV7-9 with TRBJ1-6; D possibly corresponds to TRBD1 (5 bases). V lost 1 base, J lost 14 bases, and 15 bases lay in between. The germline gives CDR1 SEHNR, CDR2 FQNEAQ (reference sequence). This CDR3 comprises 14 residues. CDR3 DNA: TGTGCCAGCAGCTTAGGGGCCGGCGGGGGAACCCTCCACTTT. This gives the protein CASSLGAGGGTLHF.

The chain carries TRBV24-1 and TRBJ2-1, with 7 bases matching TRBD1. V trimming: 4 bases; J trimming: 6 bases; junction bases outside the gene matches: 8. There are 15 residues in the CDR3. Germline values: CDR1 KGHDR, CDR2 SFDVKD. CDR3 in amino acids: CATSDPDRRSNEQFF. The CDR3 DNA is TGTGCCACCAGTGACCCGGACAGGAGGTCCAATGAGCAGTTCTTC.

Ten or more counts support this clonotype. CDR3 sequence: CASTQTGRDEQYF. For the CDR3, the DNA is TGTGCCAGCACCCAGACAGGGCGCGACGAGCAGTACTTC. The chain uses TRBV2 and TRBJ2-7, with TRBD1 matching over 7 bases. V was pared by 7 bases and J by 5 bases, with 8 bases of the junction left unmatched. This CDR3 has 13 amino acids. Germline-derived CDR1 and CDR2 are SNHLY and FYNNEI.

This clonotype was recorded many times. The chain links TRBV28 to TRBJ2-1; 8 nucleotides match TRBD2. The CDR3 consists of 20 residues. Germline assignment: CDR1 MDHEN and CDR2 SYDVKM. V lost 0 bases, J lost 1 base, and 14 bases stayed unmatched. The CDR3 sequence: CASSLWDKWTSLRSYNEQFF. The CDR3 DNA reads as TGTGCCAGCAGTTTATGGGACAAGTGGACTAGCTTGCGTTCCTACAATGAGCAGTTCTTC.

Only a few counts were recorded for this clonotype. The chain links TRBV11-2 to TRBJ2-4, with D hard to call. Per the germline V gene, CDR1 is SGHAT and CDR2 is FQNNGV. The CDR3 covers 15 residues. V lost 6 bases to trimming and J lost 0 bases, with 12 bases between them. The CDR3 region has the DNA TGTGCCAGCAGAAGGATTGGATTAGCCAAAAACATTCAGTACTTC. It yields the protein CASRRIGLAKNIQYF.

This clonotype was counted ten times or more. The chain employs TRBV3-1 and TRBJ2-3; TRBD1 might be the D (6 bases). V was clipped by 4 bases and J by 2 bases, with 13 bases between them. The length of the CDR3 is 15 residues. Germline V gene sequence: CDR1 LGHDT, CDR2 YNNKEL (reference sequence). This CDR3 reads CASSPTGVSTDTQYF. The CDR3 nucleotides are TGTGCCAGCAGCCCGACAGGAGTTTCCACAGATACGCAGTATTTT.

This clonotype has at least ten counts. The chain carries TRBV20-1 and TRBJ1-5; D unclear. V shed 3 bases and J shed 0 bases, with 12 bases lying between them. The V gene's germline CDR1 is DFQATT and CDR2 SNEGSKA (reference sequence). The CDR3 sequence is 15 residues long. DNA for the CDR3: TGCAGTGCTAGCGGGCCCGGGGATAGCAATCAGCCCCAGCATTTT. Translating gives CSASGPGDSNQPQHF.

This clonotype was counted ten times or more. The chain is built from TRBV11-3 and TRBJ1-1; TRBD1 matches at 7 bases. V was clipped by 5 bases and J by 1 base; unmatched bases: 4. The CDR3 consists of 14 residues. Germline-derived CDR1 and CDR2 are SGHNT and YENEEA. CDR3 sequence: CASSRDRTNTEAFF. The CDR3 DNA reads TGTGCCAGCAGCCGGGACAGAACGAACACTGAAGCTTTCTTT. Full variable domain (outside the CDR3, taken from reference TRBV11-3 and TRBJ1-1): EAGVVQSPRYKIIEKKQPVAFWCNPISGHNTLYWYLQNLGQGPELLIRYENEEAVDDSQLPKDRFSAERLKGVDSTLKIQPAELGDSAVYLCASSRDRTNTEAFFGQGTRLTVV.

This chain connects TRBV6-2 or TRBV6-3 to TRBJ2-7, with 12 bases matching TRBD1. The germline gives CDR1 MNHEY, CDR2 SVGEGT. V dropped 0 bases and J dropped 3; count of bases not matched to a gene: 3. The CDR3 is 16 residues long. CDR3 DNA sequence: TGTGCCAGCAGTTACTCCGGGACAGGGGGCTTCTACGAGCAGTACTTC. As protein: CASSYSGTGGFYEQYF.